This TCR beta chain was sequenced during a study of CD8 T cells in ankylosing spondylitis. Study results and caveats: Within ankylosing spondylitis blood, a TCR beta motif made up of eight or nine highly homologous variants appeared to be characteristic. In synovial fluid and blood from reactive arthritis, some motif variants were previously reported. In ankylosing spondylitis patients, matched synovial fluid reportedly showed significant enrichment of disease-linked clones.

Losses at the gene ends were 3 bases for V and 1 base for J; bases not matched to a gene: 4. CDR1 and CDR2 from the germline V gene are DFQATT and SNEGSKA (reference sequence). This CDR3 is 14 amino acids long. Concerning this clonotype itself: The antigen is not known.

Quantitative barcoded 5'-RACE was used to prepare TCR beta libraries. Each CDR3 protein gets one entry after TCRdb re-called the 5' RACE reads with MiXCR. Of around 480,000 distinct CDR3 sequences in the sample, 17% were seen once. J is TRBJ2-7 and V is TRBV20-1, with 9 bases matching TRBD1. Sequences were obtained from blood, either unsorted or a sorted T cell fraction (not recorded which). The receptor was derived from a male donor with ankylosing spondylitis. The CDR3 DNA reads TGCAGTGCTAGGGCTGGACAGGGGTCCTACGAGCAGTACTTC. Residues: CSARAGQGSYEQYF.